Reported below is one T cell receptor beta chain. Antigen unknown. Every subset's genomic DNA went evenly onto several immunoSEQ plates. Assay used: immunoSEQ multiplex PCR; TCRdb lists only in-frame clones, some missing. The data hold about 600,000 clones, with roughly 97% observed a single time. These data come from a study of shared clonotypes between healthy human individuals. Study-wide results and caveats: The represented genetic and exposure-history diversity was limited by the small number of donors. The sharing of about 5% of naive CD4 clonotypes was seen across a few donors. The study generally estimated greater richness for naive than memory subsets.

The CDR3 sequence is 12 residues long. Between the trimmed V and J ends, which lost 0 bases and 2 bases, there was a span of 2 bases. Looked up from germline, CDR1 is MRHNA and CDR2 is SNTAGT. Source material: naive CD4+ T cells sorted from blood. The subset: CD45RA+ positively selected. The sequence was obtained from a woman aged 25 to 39 in good health. This rearrangement joins TRBV6-4 to TRBJ2-7; D unresolved. In DNA, the CDR3 is TGTGCCAGCAGTGACTCGGCCTACGAGCAGTACTTC. Its protein is CASSDSAYEQYF.